Listed here are 29 T cell receptor beta chains from one sample, sequenced in a study of cytomegalovirus exposure and HLA in healthy donors. PCR amplification relied on 60 Vbeta primers (plus 13 Jbeta primers). Sequenced by immunoSEQ multiplex PCR; TCRdb stores in-frame clones only, minus some. The sample has about 51,000 clones, about 81% seen once. The specimen was PBMCs. These receptors originate from a boy aged 10-17 years in good health and CMV-seropositive.

As to this clone: An end of the junction does not agree with germline; a read error may underlie this. The V and J genes are TRBV7-9 and TRBJ2-2; weak D call: TRBD2 (6 bases). The germline CDR1 and CDR2 sequences are SEHNR and FQNEAQ (reference sequence). The CDR3 spans 17 residues. CDR3: CSSSFSSSGVFTGELFF. In DNA, the CDR3 is TGTTCCAGCAGCTTTAGTTCTTCGGGAGTGTTCACCGGGGAGCTGTTTTTT.

The chain carries TRBV6-1 and TRBJ2-2; tentative D call: TRBD1 (6 bases). V was shortened by 6 bases and J by 6 bases, with 17 bases between the two germline ends. The CDR3 loop spans 15 amino acids. CDR1 and CDR2 from the germline V gene are MNHNS and SASEGT. CDR3 bases: TGTGCCAGCAGATTAACGGCGGACAGTTCCGGGGAGCTGTTTTTT. Protein: CASRLTADSSGELFF.

The V call is TRBV6-5, the J call TRBJ2-7; maybe TRBD2 (6 bases). The CDR3 has 13 amino acids. In germline, CDR1 is MNHEY, CDR2 SVGAGI. V was clipped by 5 bases and J by 7 bases, with 15 bases between them. The CDR3 here is CASSRTGLSEQYF. DNA of the CDR3: TGTGCCAGCAGTCGGACGGGACTTTCGGAGCAGTACTTC.

This clone has more than one count but fewer than ten. This sequence joins TRBV2 and TRBJ1-1; possible D gene TRBD1, 6 bases. The germline V and J ends were trimmed by 4 bases and 4 bases, with 10 bases remaining between them. This CDR3 has 13 residues. Germline V lookup: CDR1 SNHLY, CDR2 FYNNEI. The CDR3 spells CASSAGDLTEAFF. In DNA form, the CDR3 reads TGTGCCAGCAGTGCAGGGGATCTCACTGAAGCTTTCTTT. Based on the CDR3 plus reference TRBV2 and TRBJ1-1, the full variable domain is EPEVTQTPSHQVTQMGQEVILRCVPISNHLYFYWYRQILGQKVEFLVSFYNNEISEKSEIFDDQFSVERPDGSNFTLKIRSTKLEDSAMYFCASSAGDLTEAFFGQGTRLTVV.

The chain is built from TRBV9 and TRBJ2-7; D might be TRBD1 (5 bases). The V and J ends lost 6 bases and 2 bases respectively, with 9 bases between them. From germline, CDR1 is SGDLS and CDR2 YYNGEE. The CDR3 runs 12 residues. The CDR3 is CASKEGAYEQYF. The CDR3 DNA follows: TGTGCCAGCAAGGAAGGGGCCTACGAGCAGTACTTC.

This chain links TRBV11-2 with TRBJ1-1; D ambiguous. Trimming stripped 3 bases from V and 3 bases from J, with 8 bases between. CDR3 length: 13 amino acids. Germline CDR1 reads SGHAT; CDR2 reads FQNNGV. The CDR3 coding sequence is TGTGCCAGCAGCTTTAAGCAGGACACTGAAGCTTTCTTT. It is translated as CASSFKQDTEAFF.

This chain joins TRBV27 and TRBJ1-6, with unresolved D. There are 15 residues in the CDR3. V lost 2 bases and J 4 bases, leaving 9 bases between the germline ends. Germline V CDR1 and CDR2: MNHEY, SMNVEV (reference sequence). This CDR3 is CASSLMGPYNSPLHF. CDR3 sequence (DNA): TGTGCCAGCAGTTTAATGGGCCCTTATAATTCACCCCTCCACTTT.

CDR3 DNA: TGTGCCAGTGGTTACGGGGAACTTAGCAATCAGCCCCAGCATTTT. It yields the protein CASGYGELSNQPQHF. The chain combines TRBV19 with TRBJ1-5; D uncertain. Deletions cut 8 bases from V and 0 bases from J, with 14 bases between. The CDR3 sequence is 15 residues long. Germline V gene sequence: CDR1 LNHDA, CDR2 SQIVND (reference sequence).

This chain links TRBV6-6 with TRBJ2-7; possible D gene TRBD1, 6 bases. This CDR3 region has 15 residues. V was trimmed by 5 bases and J by 6 bases, leaving 20 bases between them. The germline V gene has CDR1 MNHNY and CDR2 SVGAGI (reference sequence). CDR3 loop: CASSGGRTGIGEQYF. CDR3 DNA: TGTGCCAGCAGTGGGGGCCGCACAGGGATTGGCGAGCAGTACTTC.

V usage is TRBV7-2 and J usage is TRBJ2-3, with no clear D. The CDR3 covers 15 residues. Germline assignment: CDR1 SGHTA and CDR2 FQGNSA. Between the trimmed V and J ends, which lost 2 bases and 0 bases, there was a span of 9 bases. CDR3 DNA sequence: TGTGCCAGCAGCTTAATGGCGGTTAGCACAGATACGCAGTATTTT. Protein: CASSLMAVSTDTQYF.

The gene calls are TRBV19 and TRBJ2-4, with D possibly TRBD1 on 5 matching bases. Germline V CDR1 and CDR2: LNHDA, SQIVND (reference sequence). V lost 11 bases, J lost 8 bases, and 13 bases lay in between. The CDR3 runs to 11 residues. The CDR3 nucleotides read TGTGCCTTAGGTGTAGGGGACATTCAGTACTTC. This sequence encodes CALGVGDIQYF.

The chain employs TRBV4-2 and TRBJ2-1, with D possibly being TRBD1 (6 bases). The CDR3 is made up of 18 amino acids. The V and J ends lost 3 bases and 6 bases respectively, with 24 bases between them. Per germline, CDR1 LGHNA and CDR2 YNFKEQ. CDR3 in amino acids: CASSQDRDNSYPPNEQFF. The CDR3 DNA follows: TGTGCCAGCAGCCAGGACCGGGACAACTCTTACCCCCCCAATGAGCAGTTCTTC.

The chain uses TRBV4-1 and TRBJ2-1; TRBD2 matches at 9 bases. Trimming removed 1 base from V and 7 bases from J; junction bases left unmatched: 5. The CDR3 length is 15 residues. Germline V gene data show CDR1 as MGHRA and CDR2 as YSYEKL. In DNA form, the CDR3 reads TGCGCCAGCAGCCAAGCCAGCGGGGGGCCGAATGAGCAGTTCTTC. Protein product: CASSQASGGPNEQFF.

This sequence joins TRBV5-5 and TRBJ2-1; a possible D gene is TRBD2 (5 bases). V lost 1 base and J 8 bases, leaving 19 bases between the germline ends. The germline CDR1 and CDR2 sequences are SGHKS and YYEKEE (reference sequence). CDR3 length equals 16 residues. CDR3 in amino acids: CASSLNRRSGSDEQFF. The DNA for the CDR3 is TGTGCCAGCAGCTTGAACAGAAGGAGTGGGAGCGATGAGCAGTTCTTC.

The chain is built from TRBV29-1 and TRBJ2-3; possibly TRBD2 for D (6 bases). The CDR3 runs to 17 residues. Germline V gene sequence: CDR1 SQVTM, CDR2 ANQGSEA. Trimming cost V 4 bases and J 1 base, with 21 bases left between them. CDR3 nucleotides: TGCAGCGTTGGACGTTGGCTAGCGCTGAGTCGCACAGATACGCAGTATTTT. It yields the protein CSVGRWLALSRTDTQYF.

This chain connects TRBV11-2 to TRBJ1-2, with D possibly TRBD1 on 6 matching bases. The V gene's germline CDR1 is SGHAT and CDR2 FQNNGV. The CDR3 loop spans 15 amino acids. Trimming removed 5 bases from V and 2 bases from J, with 15 bases in between. CDR3 bases: TGTGCCAGCAGCCCCACCGCGGGGGGCAACTATGGCTACACCTTC. It specifies CASSPTAGGNYGYTF.

The V gene is TRBV19, the J gene TRBJ1-1; no reliable D call. V was trimmed by 3 bases and J by 11 bases, leaving 13 bases between them. The CDR3 runs 12 residues. Looked up from germline, CDR1 is LNHDA and CDR2 is SQIVND (reference sequence). The CDR3 nucleotides are TGTGCCAGTAGTATCGATCGTATACGGGCTTTCTTT. Protein sequence: CASSIDRIRAFF.

The rearrangement uses TRBV6-1 and TRBJ1-6, with D uncertain. Germline V gene data show CDR1 as MNHNS and CDR2 as SASEGT. Trimming shortened V by 6 bases and J by 8 bases, and 11 bases separated the two germline ends. CDR3 length: 13 amino acids. As DNA, the CDR3 is TGTGCCAGCAGGGTCACTACCGATTCACCCCTCCACTTT. It encodes CASRVTTDSPLHF.

V and J are TRBV14 and TRBJ2-3; perhaps TRBD2 as D (6 bases). Germline values: CDR1 SGHDN, CDR2 FVKESK. With 3 bases removed from V and 3 bases from J, the gap between germline ends came to 13 bases. CDR3 length: 15 amino acids. In DNA form, the CDR3 reads TGTGCCAGCAGCCAGCTCCTAGCGAGGACAGATACGCAGTATTTT. Translation gives CASSQLLARTDTQYF.

The chain carries TRBV11-3 and TRBJ1-5, with 7 bases aligning to TRBD1. V was clipped by 5 bases and J by 5 bases; unmatched bases: 15. The CDR3 is 17 residues long. Germline CDR1 is SGHNT and CDR2 is YENEEA. The CDR3 protein is CASSPERGRGRDQPQHF. CDR3 DNA sequence: TGTGCCAGCAGCCCCGAAAGGGGCAGGGGGAGAGATCAGCCCCAGCATTTT.

The rearrangement uses TRBV6-5 and TRBJ2-5, with 7 positions matching TRBD2. CDR3 length: 14 residues. Germline CDR1 and CDR2: MNHEY and SVGAGI. Trimming took 5 bases from V and 6 from J; bases not matched to a gene: 9. The DNA of the CDR3 is TGTGCCAGCAGTCCCGGGACTATTCAGAAGACCCAGTACTTC. This codes for CASSPGTIQKTQYF.

The V and J genes are TRBV15 and TRBJ1-1, with D tentatively TRBD1 (5 bases). Trimming pared 0 bases from V and 13 bases from J, leaving 18 bases between. Germline lookup yields CDR1 LNHNV and CDR2 YYDKDF (reference sequence). The CDR3 extends over 14 amino acids. The CDR3 loop reads CATSRDGQRVFGFF. The CDR3 DNA reads TGTGCCACCAGCAGAGATGGACAACGAGTTTTCGGTTTCTTT.

The chain carries TRBV6-5 and TRBJ1-1, with D uncertain. The V gene lost 0 bases and the J gene lost 0 bases, with 8 bases spanning the gap. The CDR3 sequence is 15 residues long. Germline loops: CDR1 MNHEY, CDR2 SVGAGI. Here the CDR3 reads CASSYSSGLNTEAFF. The CDR3, as DNA: TGTGCCAGCAGTTACTCCTCGGGGTTGAACACTGAAGCTTTCTTT.

This clone was observed once. The chain employs TRBV6-1 and TRBJ1-1, with D possibly being TRBD1 (5 bases). V was cut by 4 bases and J by 3 bases, with 15 bases left in between. This CDR3 is built from 15 residues. Per the germline V gene, CDR1 is MNHNS and CDR2 is SASEGT. The CDR3 loop is CASSVVQGGDTEAFF. The CDR3 DNA follows: TGTGCCAGCAGTGTTGTCCAGGGTGGGGACACTGAAGCTTTCTTT.

This clone was seen just once. The chain links TRBV4-2 to TRBJ2-1; TRBD2 matches at 11 bases. This CDR3 is 14 amino acids long. With 1 base clipped from V and 11 bases from J, the junction kept 4 bases outside the gene matches. Germline V gene data show CDR1 as LGHNA and CDR2 as YNFKEQ. CDR3 sequence reads: CASSQVLAGGQQFF. CDR3 nucleotides: TGTGCCAGCAGCCAAGTTCTAGCGGGGGGACAGCAGTTCTTC.

The chain employs TRBV5-4 and TRBJ2-5, with 12 bases matching TRBD2. Germline lookup yields CDR1 SGHNT and CDR2 YYREEE (reference sequence). The CDR3 extends over 16 amino acids. The trim removed 0 bases at V and 5 bases at J, leaving 5 bases unmatched. The CDR3 sequence: CASSLGTSGVVETQYF. CDR3 in DNA: TGTGCCAGCAGCTTGGGGACTAGCGGGGTCGTGGAGACCCAGTACTTC. Together with reference TRBV5-4 and TRBJ2-5, the CDR3 gives the full variable domain: ETGVTQSPTHLIKTRGQQVTLRCSSQSGHNTVSWYQQALGQGPQFIFQYYREEENGRGNFPPRFSGLQFPNYSSELNVNALELDDSALYLCASSLGTSGVVETQYFGPGTRLLVL.

The chain couples TRBV4-1 to TRBJ2-2; the match to TRBD2 covers 10 bases. The length of the CDR3 is 17 residues. Unmatched junction bases numbered 11, after V lost 1 base and J lost 9 bases. Looked up from germline, CDR1 is MGHRA and CDR2 is YSYEKL. In DNA, the CDR3 is TGCGCCAGCAGCCAAGGAGGTAGTAGCGGGGGGTTACGGGAGCTGTTTTTT. This codes for CASSQGGSSGGLRELFF.

This clone has just a few counts. The genes are TRBV5-5 and TRBJ1-1; D may be TRBD1 (6 bases). V lost 4 bases and J lost 4, with 26 bases in between. The CDR3 extends over 18 amino acids. Germline V gene data show CDR1 as SGHKS and CDR2 as YYEKEE (reference sequence). In nucleotides, the CDR3 is TGTGCCAGCAGCAATGACGTCAGGGGACGTGGCCGGGCCACTGAAGCTTTCTTT. Its translation is CASSNDVRGRGRATEAFF.

This chain uses TRBV7-3 with TRBJ2-5; D is possibly TRBD1 (6 bases). CDR1 is SGHTA, CDR2 FQGTGA, per germline. This CDR3 region has 13 residues. Between the trimmed V and J ends, which lost 3 bases and 5 bases, there was a span of 10 bases. In nucleotides, the CDR3 is TGTGCCAGCAGCTTGGGGGCTGGGGAGACCCAGTACTTC. It translates to CASSLGAGETQYF. Drawing the rest from reference TRBV7-3 and TRBJ2-5, the complete variable domain is GAGVSQTPSNKVTEKGKYVELRCDPISGHTALYWYRQSLGQGPEFLIYFQGTGAADDSGLPNDRFFAVRPEGSVSTLKIQRTERGDSAVYLCASSLGAGETQYFGPGTRLLVL.